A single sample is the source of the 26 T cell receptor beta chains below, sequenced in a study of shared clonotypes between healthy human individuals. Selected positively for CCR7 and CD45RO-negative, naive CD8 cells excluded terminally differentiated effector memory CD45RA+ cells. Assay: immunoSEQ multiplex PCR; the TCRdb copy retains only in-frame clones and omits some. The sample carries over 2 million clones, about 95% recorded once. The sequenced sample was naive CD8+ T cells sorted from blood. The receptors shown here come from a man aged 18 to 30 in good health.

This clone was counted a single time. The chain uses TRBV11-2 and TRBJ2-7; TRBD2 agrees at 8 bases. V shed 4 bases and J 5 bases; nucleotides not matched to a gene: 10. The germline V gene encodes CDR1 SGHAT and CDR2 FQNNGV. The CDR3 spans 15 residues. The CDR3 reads CASSSLAGSSDEQYF. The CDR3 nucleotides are TGTGCCAGCAGCTCTTTAGCGGGAAGTAGCGACGAGCAGTACTTC.

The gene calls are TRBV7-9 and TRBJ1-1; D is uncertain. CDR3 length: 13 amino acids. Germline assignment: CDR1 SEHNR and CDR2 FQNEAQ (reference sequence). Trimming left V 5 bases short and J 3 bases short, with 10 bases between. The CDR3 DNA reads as TGTGCCAGCAGCGACGGTGTACACACTGAAGCTTTCTTT. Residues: CASSDGVHTEAFF.

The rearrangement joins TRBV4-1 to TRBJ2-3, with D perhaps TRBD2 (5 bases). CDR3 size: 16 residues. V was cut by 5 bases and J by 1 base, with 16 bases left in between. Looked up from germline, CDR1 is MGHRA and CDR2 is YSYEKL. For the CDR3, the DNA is TGCGCCAGCAGCGCCCGGGCCGGGGTGGGCACAGATACGCAGTATTTT. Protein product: CASSARAGVGTDTQYF.

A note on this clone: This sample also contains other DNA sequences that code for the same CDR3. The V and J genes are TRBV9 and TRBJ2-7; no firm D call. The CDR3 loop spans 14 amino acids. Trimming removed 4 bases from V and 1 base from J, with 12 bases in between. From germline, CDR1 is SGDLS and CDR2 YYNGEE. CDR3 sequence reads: CASSPWGSSYEQYF. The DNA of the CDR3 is TGTGCCAGCAGCCCCTGGGGTTCGTCCTACGAGCAGTACTTC.

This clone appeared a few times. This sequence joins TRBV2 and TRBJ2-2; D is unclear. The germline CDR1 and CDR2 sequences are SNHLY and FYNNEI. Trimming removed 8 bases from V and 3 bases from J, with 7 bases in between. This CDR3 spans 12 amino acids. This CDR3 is CASFPDTGELFF. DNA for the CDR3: TGTGCCAGCTTTCCAGACACCGGGGAGCTGTTTTTT.

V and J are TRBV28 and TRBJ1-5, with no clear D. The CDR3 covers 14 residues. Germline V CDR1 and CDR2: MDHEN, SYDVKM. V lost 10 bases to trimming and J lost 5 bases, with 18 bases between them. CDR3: CATQAQLGYQPQHF. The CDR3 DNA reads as TGTGCCACCCAGGCGCAGCTGGGCTATCAGCCCCAGCATTTT.

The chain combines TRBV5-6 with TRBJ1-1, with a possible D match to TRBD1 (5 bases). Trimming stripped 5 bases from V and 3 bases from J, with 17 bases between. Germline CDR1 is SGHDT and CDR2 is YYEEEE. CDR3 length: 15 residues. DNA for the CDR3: TGTGCCAGCAGACTTTTGTGGGGCCTCCACACTGAAGCTTTCTTT. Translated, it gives CASRLLWGLHTEAFF.

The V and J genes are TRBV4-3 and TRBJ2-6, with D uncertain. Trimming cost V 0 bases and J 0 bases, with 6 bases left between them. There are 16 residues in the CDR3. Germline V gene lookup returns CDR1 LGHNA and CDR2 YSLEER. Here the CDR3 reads CASSQDQVSGANVLTF. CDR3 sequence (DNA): TGCGCCAGCAGCCAAGACCAGGTCTCTGGGGCCAACGTCCTGACTTTC.

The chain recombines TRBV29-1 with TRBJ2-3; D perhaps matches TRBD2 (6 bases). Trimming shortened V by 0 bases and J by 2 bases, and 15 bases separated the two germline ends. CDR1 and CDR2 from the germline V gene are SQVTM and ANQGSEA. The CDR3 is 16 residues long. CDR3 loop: CSVEDGLAFFTDTQYF. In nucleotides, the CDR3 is TGCAGCGTTGAAGATGGGCTAGCGTTTTTCACAGATACGCAGTATTTT.

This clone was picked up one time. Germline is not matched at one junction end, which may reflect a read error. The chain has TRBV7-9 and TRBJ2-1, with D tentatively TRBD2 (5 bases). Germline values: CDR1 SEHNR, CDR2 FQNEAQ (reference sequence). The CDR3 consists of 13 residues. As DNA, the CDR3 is TGTGCCAGCAGCTTAGACGACTACGATGAGCAGTTCTTC. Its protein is CASSLDDYDEQFF.

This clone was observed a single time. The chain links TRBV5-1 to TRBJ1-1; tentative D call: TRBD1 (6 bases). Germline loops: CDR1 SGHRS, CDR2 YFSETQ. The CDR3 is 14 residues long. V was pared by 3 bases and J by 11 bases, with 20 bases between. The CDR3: CASSSGRTELRAFF. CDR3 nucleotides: TGCGCCAGCAGCTCCGGGCGGACAGAGCTTCGCGCTTTCTTT.

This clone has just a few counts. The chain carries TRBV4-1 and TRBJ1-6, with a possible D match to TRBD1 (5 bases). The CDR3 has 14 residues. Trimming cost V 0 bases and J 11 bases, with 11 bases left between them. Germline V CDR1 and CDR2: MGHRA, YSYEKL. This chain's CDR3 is CASSQDEGLAPLHF. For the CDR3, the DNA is TGCGCCAGCAGCCAAGATGAGGGGCTGGCACCCCTCCACTTT.

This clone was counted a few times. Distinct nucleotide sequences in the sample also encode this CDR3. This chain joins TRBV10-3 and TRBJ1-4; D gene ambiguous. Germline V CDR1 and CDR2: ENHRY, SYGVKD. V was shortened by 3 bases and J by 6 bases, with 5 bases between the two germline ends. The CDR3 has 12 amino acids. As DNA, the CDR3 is TGTGCCATCAGTGAAGACGATGAAAAACTGTTTTTT. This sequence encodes CAISEDDEKLFF.

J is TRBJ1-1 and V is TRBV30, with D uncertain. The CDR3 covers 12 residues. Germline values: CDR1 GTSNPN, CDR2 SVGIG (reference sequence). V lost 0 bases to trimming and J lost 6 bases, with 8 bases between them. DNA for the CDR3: TGTGCCTGGAGTGTAATTCATCCTGAAGCTTTCTTT. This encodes CAWSVIHPEAFF.

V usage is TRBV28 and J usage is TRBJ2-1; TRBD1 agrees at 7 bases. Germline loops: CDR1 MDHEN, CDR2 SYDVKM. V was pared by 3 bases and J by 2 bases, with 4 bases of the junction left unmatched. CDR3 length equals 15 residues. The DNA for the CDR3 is TGTGCCAGCAGTTTTAGACAGGGAACCTACAATGAGCAGTTCTTC. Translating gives CASSFRQGTYNEQFF.

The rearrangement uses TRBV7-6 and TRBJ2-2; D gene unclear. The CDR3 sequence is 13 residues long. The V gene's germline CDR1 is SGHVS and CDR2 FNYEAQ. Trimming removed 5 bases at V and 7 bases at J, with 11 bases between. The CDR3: CASSPRVGGELFF. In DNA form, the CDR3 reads TGTGCCAGCAGCCCTAGGGTTGGCGGGGAGCTGTTTTTT.

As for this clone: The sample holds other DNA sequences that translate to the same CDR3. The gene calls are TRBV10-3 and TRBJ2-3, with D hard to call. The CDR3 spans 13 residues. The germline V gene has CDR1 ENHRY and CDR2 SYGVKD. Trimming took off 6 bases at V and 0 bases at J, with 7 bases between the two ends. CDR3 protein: CAIRTGSTDTQYF. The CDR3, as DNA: TGTGCCATCAGAACCGGCAGCACAGATACGCAGTATTTT.

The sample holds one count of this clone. This CDR3 is CASSSTGTGSETQYF. CDR3 in DNA: TGTGCCAGCAGCTCTACCGGGACAGGGAGTGAGACCCAGTACTTC. The chain employs TRBV11-2 and TRBJ2-5; TRBD1 matches at 9 bases. Germline V gene sequence: CDR1 SGHAT, CDR2 FQNNGV. This CDR3 is built from 15 residues. After removal of 4 bases from V and 5 bases from J, the junction contained 8 bases not matched to a gene.

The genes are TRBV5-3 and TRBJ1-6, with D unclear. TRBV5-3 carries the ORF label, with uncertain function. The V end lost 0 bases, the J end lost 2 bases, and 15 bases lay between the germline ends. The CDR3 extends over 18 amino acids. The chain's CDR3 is CARSLGFPPRPYNSPLHF. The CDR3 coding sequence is TGTGCCAGAAGCTTGGGGTTCCCTCCCCGGCCCTATAATTCACCCCTCCACTTT.

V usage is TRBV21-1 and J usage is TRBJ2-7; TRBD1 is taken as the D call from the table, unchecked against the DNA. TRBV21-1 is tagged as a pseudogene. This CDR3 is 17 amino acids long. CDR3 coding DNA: TGTGCCAGCAGCAAAGGGGGCTTTAAACCTTGGACCTACGAGCAGTACTTC. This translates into CASSKGGFKPWTYEQYF.

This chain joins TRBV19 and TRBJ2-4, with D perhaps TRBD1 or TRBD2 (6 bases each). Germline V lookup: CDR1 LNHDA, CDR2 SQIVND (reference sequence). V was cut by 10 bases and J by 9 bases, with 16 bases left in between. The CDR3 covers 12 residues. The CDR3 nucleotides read TGTGCCACCACCGGTGGAGGGGGCATTCAGTACTTC. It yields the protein CATTGGGGIQYF.

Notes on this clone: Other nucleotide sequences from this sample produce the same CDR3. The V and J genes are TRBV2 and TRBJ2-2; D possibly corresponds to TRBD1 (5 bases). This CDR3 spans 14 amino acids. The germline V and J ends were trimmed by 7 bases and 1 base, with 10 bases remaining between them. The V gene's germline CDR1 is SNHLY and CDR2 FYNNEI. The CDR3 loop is CASKGTGNTGELFF. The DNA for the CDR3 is TGTGCCAGCAAGGGAACAGGGAACACCGGGGAGCTGTTTTTT. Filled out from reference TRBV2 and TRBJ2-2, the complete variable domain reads EPEVTQTPSHQVTQMGQEVILRCVPISNHLYFYWYRQILGQKVEFLVSFYNNEISEKSEIFDDQFSVERPDGSNFTLKIRSTKLEDSAMYFCASKGTGNTGELFFGEGSRLTVL.

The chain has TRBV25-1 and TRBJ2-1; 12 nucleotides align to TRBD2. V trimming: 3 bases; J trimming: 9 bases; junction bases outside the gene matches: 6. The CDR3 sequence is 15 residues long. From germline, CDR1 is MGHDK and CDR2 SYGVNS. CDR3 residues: CASSELAGGAGEQFF. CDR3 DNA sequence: TGTGCCAGCAGTGAGCTAGCGGGGGGGGCAGGTGAGCAGTTCTTC.

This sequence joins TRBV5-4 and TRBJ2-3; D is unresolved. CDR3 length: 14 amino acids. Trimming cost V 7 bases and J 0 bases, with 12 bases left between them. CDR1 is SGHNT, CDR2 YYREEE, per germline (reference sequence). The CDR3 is CASWLGPSTDTQYF. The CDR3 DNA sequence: TGTGCCAGCTGGCTTGGACCAAGCACAGATACGCAGTATTTT.

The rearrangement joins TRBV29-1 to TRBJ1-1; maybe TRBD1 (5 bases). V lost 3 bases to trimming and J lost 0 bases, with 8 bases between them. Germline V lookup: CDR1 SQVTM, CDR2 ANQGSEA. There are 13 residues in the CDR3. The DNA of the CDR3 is TGCAGCGTTGAGGGGGGGGTGAACACTGAAGCTTTCTTT. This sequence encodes CSVEGGVNTEAFF.

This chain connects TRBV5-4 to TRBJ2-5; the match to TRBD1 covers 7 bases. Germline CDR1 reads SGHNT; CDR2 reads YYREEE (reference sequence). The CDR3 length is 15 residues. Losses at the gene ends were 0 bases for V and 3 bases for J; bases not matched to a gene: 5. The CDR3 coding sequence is TGTGCCAGCAGCTTGGAGGGGGCGGCAGAAGAGACCCAGTACTTC. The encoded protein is CASSLEGAAEETQYF.